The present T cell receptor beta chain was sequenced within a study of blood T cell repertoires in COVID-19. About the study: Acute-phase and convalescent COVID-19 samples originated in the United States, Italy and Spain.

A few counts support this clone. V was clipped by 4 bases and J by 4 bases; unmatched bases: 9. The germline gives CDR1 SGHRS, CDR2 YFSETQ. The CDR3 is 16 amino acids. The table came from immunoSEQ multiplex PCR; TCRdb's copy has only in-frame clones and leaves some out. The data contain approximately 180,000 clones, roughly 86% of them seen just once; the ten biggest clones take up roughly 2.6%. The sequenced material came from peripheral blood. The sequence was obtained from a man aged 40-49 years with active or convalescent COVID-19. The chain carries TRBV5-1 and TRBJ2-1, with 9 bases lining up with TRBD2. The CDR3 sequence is CASSLPKTSGYNEQFF. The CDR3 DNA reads TGCGCCAGCAGCCTGCCGAAGACTAGCGGTTACAATGAGCAGTTCTTC. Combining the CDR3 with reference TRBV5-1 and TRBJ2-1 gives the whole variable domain KAGVTQTPRYLIKTRGQQVTLSCSPISGHRSVSWYQQTPGQGLQFLFEYFSETQRNKGNFPGRFSGRQFSNSRSEMNVSTLELGDSALYLCASSLPKTSGYNEQFFGPGTRLTVL.